This passage covers 7 T cell receptor beta chains from one sample sequenced in a study of Ad26.COV2.S vaccination and SARS-CoV-2 variants. Here immunoSEQ multiplex PCR was the method, and the copy in TCRdb shows in-frame clones only, minus some. Among some 390,000 clones listed, approximately 90% were seen once. Treatment of the sample: some 19 received Ad26.COV2.S at low or high dose, single or two shots; five or six received placebo; per-sample allocation not given. At day 63 after the first vaccine or placebo injection, samples were drawn. The sample was peripheral blood, taken in a trial of Ad26.COV2.S vaccine versus placebo. The receptors come from a person between 18 and 65 years old who received the Ad26.COV2.S COVID-19 vaccine or a placebo.

The chain is built from TRBV6-5 and TRBJ2-7; D possibly corresponds to TRBD2 (5 bases). V was trimmed by 8 bases and J by 6 bases, leaving 20 bases between them. CDR3 size: 14 residues. The germline V gene has CDR1 MNHEY and CDR2 SVGAGI. The DNA of the CDR3 is TGTGCCAGCGAGAACCGGGATAGGCCGAGCGAGCAGTACTTC. The encoded protein is CASENRDRPSEQYF.

The gene calls are TRBV19 and TRBJ1-1, with a weak D call TRBD1 (6 bases). V was trimmed by 3 bases and J by 0 bases, leaving 17 bases between them. This CDR3 spans 17 amino acids. Germline CDR1 LNHDA, CDR2 SQIVND (reference sequence). CDR3 loop: CASSISGVLVLNTEAFF. The CDR3 nucleotides read TGTGCCAGTAGTATTTCAGGGGTTCTGGTGTTGAACACTGAAGCTTTCTTT.

V is TRBV21-1 and J is TRBJ2-3; the table's D call, TRBD2, was not checked against the DNA. TRBV21-1 is shown as a pseudogene. The CDR3 is 22 residues long. The DNA of the CDR3 is TGTGCCAGCAGCGCCCTGAGCAGGGGACTAGCGGCCCTCCCACGGAAATCCAGTTCGCAGTATTTT. Translated, it gives CASSALSRGLAALPRKSSSQYF.

The V call is TRBV7-9, the J call TRBJ1-1; no definite D call. The germline CDR1 and CDR2 sequences are SEHNR and FQNEAQ (reference sequence). V lost 4 bases and J lost 3, with 15 bases in between. This CDR3 spans 15 amino acids. The CDR3 spells CASSSSSGGDTEAFF. DNA for the CDR3: TGTGCCAGCAGCTCTTCATCGGGTGGAGACACTGAAGCTTTCTTT.

This chain joins TRBV5-4 and TRBJ2-7, with D unresolved. The germline V and J ends were trimmed by 4 bases and 4 bases, with 12 bases remaining between them. CDR3 length: 13 amino acids. Germline V gene lookup returns CDR1 SGHNT and CDR2 YYREEE (reference sequence). The CDR3 protein is CASSPQGDYEQYF. DNA for the CDR3: TGTGCCAGCAGCCCGCAAGGAGATTACGAGCAGTACTTC.

The J gene is TRBJ2-7, the V gene TRBV5-1; TRBD2 agrees at 15 bases. The germline gives CDR1 SGHRS, CDR2 YFSETQ. J gave up 0 bases and V 4 bases, and 8 bases lay outside the gene matches. This CDR3 contains 18 residues. CDR3 protein: CASSIGLAGGSGSYEQYF. The CDR3 DNA is TGCGCCAGCAGCATCGGACTAGCGGGAGGGAGTGGCTCCTACGAGCAGTACTTC.

This chain joins TRBV6-6 and TRBJ1-6; D unclear. The V end lost 0 bases, the J end lost 7 bases, and 10 bases lay between the germline ends. Germline V CDR1 and CDR2: MNHNY, SVGAGI (reference sequence). The CDR3 covers 15 residues. CDR3: CASSYSKPENSPLHF. CDR3 nucleotide sequence: TGTGCCAGCAGTTACTCGAAACCAGAGAATTCACCCCTCCACTTT.